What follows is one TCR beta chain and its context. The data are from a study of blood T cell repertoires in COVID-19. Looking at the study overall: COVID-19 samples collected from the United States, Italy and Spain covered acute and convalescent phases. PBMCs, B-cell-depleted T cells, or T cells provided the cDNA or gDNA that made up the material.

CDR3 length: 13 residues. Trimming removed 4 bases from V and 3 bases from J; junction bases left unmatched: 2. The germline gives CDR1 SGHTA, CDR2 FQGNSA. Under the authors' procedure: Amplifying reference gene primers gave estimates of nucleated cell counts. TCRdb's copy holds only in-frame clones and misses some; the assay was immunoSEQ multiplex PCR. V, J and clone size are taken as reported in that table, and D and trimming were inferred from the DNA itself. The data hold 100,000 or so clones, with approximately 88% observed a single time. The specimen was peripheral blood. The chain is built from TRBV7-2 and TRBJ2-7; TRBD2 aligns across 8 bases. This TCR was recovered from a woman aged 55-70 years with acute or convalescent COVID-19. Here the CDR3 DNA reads TGTGCCAGCAGCTCGGCGGGGGGCTACGAGCAGTACTTC. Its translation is CASSSAGGYEQYF.